Sequencing of this TCR beta chain was carried out in a study of blood T cell repertoires in COVID-19. Profiled with immunoSEQ multiplex PCR; TCRdb holds only in-frame clones, not every one. The table has a few hundred thousand clones, more than 80% seen once. The receptor was isolated from a woman between 18 and 30 years old in a cohort exposed to, infected with or recovered from COVID-19 (not recorded which). The sequencing sample was made of PBMCs or T cells enriched from blood (not recorded which).

CDR3 region: CASSQNGIAAYGYTF. The CDR3 DNA follows: TGCGCCAGCAGCCAAAACGGGATAGCAGCCTATGGCTACACCTTC. V usage is TRBV4-1 and J usage is TRBJ1-2; D unclear. Germline CDR1 and CDR2: MGHRA and YSYEKL. The CDR3 contains 15 residues. The germline V and J ends were trimmed by 2 bases and 4 bases, with 14 bases remaining between them.